The clone carrying this T cell receptor (beta chain) was detected a few times. Its antigen is as yet unknown. These data originate in a study of T-cell memory formation after mild COVID-19. The study, taken as a whole, reports: Contracting clones from day 15 to 85 had balanced CD4/CD8; later expanders favoured CD4+.

Each CDR3 protein is one row after TCRdb ran MiXCR on the 5' RACE reads. The repertoire holds roughly 80,000 distinct CDR3 sequences, with over 11% as singletons. Source material: PBMCs or a T cell subset sorted from them (not recorded which). This TCR came from an adult woman who had mild COVID-19 (a few samples of this study predate the infection). Cell type and time point are not known.

The chain's CDR3 is CASSLVASGNEQFF. The CDR3 coding sequence is TGTGCCAGCAGCTTAGTGGCTAGCGGAAATGAGCAGTTCTTC. This chain connects TRBV7-2 to TRBJ2-1; 7 bases line up with TRBD2. Germline loops: CDR1 SGHTA, CDR2 FQGNSA. Germline trimming cut 1 base from V and 7 bases from J; bases unmatched to any gene: 4. The CDR3 extends over 14 amino acids.